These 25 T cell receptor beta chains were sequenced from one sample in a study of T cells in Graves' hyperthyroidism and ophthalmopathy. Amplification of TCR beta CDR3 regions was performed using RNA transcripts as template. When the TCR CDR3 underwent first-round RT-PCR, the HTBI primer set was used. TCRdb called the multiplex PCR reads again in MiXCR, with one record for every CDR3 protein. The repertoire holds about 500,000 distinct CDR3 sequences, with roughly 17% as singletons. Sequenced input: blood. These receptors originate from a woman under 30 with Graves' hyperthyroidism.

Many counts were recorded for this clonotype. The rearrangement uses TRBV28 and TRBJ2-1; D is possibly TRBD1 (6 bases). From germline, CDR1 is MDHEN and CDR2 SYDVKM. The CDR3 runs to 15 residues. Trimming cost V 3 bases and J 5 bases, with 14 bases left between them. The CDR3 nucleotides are TGTGCCAGCAGTTTTGGGGACATACTTAACAATGAGCAGTTCTTC. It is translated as CASSFGDILNNEQFF.

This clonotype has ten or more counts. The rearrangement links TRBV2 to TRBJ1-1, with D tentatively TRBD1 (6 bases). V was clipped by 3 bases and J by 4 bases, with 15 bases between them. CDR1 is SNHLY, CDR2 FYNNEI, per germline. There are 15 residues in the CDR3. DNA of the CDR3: TGTGCCAGCAGTGATCTCGACAGGCTAGTCACTGAAGCTTTCTTT. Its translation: CASSDLDRLVTEAFF. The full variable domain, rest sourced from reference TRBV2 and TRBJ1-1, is EPEVTQTPSHQVTQMGQEVILRCVPISNHLYFYWYRQILGQKVEFLVSFYNNEISEKSEIFDDQFSVERPDGSNFTLKIRSTKLEDSAMYFCASSDLDRLVTEAFFGQGTRLTVV.

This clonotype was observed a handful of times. CDR3 residues: CASSSLRSYEQYF. The CDR3 DNA reads as TGTGCCAGCAGCTCCCTCCGCAGCTACGAGCAGTACTTC. The chain carries TRBV7-8 and TRBJ2-7; the D is unclear. The V gene lost 4 bases and the J gene lost 3 bases, with 10 bases spanning the gap. Germline lookup yields CDR1 SGHVS and CDR2 FQNEAQ. CDR3 length: 13 amino acids.

DNA of the CDR3: TGTGCCAGCAGAGGGGTTGCAACTAATGAAAAACTGTTTTTT. Its translation: CASRGVATNEKLFF. The gene calls are TRBV27 and TRBJ1-4; TRBD1 is a possible D gene (5 bases). V lost 6 bases, J lost 0 bases, and 8 bases lay in between. This CDR3 is 14 amino acids long. CDR1 is MNHEY, CDR2 SMNVEV, per germline (reference sequence).

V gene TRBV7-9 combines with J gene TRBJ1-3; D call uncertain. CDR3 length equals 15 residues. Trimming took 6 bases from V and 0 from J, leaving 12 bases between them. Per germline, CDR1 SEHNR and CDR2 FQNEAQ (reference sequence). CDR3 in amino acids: CASREGRFSGNTIYF. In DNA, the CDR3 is TGTGCCAGCAGGGAAGGACGGTTCTCTGGAAACACCATATATTTT. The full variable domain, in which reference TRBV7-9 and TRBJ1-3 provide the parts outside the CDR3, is DTGVSQNPRHKITKRGQNVTFRCDPISEHNRLYWYRQTLGQGPEFLTYFQNEAQLEKSRLLSDRFSAERPKGSFSTLEIQRTEQGDSAMYLCASREGRFSGNTIYFGEGSWLTVV.

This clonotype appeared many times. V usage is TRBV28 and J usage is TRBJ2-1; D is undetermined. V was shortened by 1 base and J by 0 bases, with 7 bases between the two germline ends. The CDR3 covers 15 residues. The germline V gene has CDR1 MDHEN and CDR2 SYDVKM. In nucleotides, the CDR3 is TGTGCCAGCAGTTTATTAAAAAGCTCCTACAATGAGCAGTTCTTC. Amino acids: CASSLLKSSYNEQFF.

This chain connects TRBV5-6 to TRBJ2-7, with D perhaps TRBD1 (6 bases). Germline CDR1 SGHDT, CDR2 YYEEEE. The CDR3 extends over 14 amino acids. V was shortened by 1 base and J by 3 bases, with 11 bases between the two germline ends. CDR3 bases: TGTGCCAGCAGCTTGAAACAGGGTTACTACGAGCAGTACTTC. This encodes CASSLKQGYYEQYF.

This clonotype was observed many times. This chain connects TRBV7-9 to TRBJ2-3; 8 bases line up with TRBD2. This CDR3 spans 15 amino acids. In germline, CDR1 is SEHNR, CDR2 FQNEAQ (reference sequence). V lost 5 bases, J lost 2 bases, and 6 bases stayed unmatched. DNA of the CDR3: TGTGCCAGCAGCCCGAGCGGGGGTAACACAGATACGCAGTATTTT. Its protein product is CASSPSGGNTDTQYF.

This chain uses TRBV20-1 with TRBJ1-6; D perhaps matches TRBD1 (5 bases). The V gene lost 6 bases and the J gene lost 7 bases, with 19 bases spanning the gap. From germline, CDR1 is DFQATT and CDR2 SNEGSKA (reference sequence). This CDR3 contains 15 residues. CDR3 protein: CSAPPTVDKNSPLHF. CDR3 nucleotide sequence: TGCAGTGCCCCCCCGACAGTTGATAAAAATTCACCCCTCCACTTT.

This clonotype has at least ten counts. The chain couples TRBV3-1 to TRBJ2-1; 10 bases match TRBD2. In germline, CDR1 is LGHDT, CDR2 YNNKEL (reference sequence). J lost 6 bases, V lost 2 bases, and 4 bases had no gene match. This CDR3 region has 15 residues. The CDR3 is CASSQRAGGANEQFF. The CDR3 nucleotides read TGTGCCAGCAGCCAACGAGCGGGGGGGGCCAATGAGCAGTTCTTC.

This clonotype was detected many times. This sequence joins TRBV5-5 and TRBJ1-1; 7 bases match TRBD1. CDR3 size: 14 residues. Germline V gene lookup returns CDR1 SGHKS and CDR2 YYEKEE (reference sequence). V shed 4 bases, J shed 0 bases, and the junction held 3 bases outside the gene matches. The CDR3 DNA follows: TGTGCCAGCAGCCCAGGGGGAATGAACACTGAAGCTTTCTTT. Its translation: CASSPGGMNTEAFF.

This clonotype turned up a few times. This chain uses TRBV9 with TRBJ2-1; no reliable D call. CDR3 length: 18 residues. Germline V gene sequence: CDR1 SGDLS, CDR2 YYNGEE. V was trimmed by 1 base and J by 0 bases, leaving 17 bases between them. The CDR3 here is CASSVSLSSKSSYNEQFF. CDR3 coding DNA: TGTGCCAGCAGCGTATCTCTCAGTTCGAAGAGCTCCTACAATGAGCAGTTCTTC.

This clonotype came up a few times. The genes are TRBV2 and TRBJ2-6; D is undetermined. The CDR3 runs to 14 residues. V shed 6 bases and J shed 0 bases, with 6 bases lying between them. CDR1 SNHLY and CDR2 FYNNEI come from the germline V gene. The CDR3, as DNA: TGTGCCAGCAGCGCAATCTCTGGGGCCAACGTCCTGACTTTC. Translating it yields CASSAISGANVLTF.

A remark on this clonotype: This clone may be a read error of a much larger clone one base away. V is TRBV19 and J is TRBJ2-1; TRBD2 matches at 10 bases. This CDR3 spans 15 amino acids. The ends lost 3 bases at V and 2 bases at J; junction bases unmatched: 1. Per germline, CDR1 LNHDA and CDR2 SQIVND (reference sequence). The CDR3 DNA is TGTGCCAGTAGTATCAGCGGGGGGGCCTACAATGAGCAGTTCTTC. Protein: CASSISGGAYNEQFF.

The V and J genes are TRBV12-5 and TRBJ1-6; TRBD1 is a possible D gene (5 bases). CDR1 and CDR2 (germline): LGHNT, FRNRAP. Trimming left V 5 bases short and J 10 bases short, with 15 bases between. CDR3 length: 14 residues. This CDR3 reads CASGGDGKESPLHF. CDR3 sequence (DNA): TGTGCTAGTGGTGGGGACGGGAAGGAATCACCCCTCCACTTT.

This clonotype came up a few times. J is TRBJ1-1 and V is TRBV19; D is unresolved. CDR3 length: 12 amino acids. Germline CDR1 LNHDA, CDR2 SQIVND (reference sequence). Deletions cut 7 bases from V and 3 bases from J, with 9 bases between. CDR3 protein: CASIGGYTEAFF. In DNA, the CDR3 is TGTGCCAGTATAGGTGGGTACACTGAAGCTTTCTTT.

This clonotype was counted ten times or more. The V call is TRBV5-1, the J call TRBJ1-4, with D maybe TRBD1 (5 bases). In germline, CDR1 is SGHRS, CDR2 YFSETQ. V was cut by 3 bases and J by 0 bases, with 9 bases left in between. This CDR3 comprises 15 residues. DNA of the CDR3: TGCGCCAGCAGCTCAACAGGTGCAACTAATGAAAAACTGTTTTTT. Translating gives CASSSTGATNEKLFF.

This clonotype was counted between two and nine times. CDR3 loop: CASMGGGKGADTQYF. The CDR3 DNA reads TGTGCCAGCATGGGGGGTGGAAAGGGGGCAGATACGCAGTATTTT. The rearrangement links TRBV27 to TRBJ2-3, with D perhaps given as TRBD1 or TRBD2 (6 bases each). Trimming shortened V by 7 bases and J by 4 bases, and 18 bases separated the two germline ends. CDR3 length: 15 residues. Looked up from germline, CDR1 is MNHEY and CDR2 is SMNVEV (reference sequence).

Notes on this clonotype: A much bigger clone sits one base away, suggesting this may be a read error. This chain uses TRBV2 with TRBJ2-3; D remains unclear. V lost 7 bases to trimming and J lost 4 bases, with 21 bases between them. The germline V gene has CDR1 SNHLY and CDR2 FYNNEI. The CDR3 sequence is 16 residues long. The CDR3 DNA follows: TGTGCCAGCACCCTATTTACCACAATAAGCGCAGATACGCAGTATTTT. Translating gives CASTLFTTISADTQYF.

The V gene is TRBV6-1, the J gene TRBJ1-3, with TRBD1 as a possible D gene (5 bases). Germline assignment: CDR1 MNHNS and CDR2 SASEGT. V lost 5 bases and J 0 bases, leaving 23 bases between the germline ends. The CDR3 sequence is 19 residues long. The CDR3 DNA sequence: TGTGCCAGCAGTTGGAGGGACCCACTTGGACGGCTCTCTGGAAACACCATATATTTT. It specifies CASSWRDPLGRLSGNTIYF.

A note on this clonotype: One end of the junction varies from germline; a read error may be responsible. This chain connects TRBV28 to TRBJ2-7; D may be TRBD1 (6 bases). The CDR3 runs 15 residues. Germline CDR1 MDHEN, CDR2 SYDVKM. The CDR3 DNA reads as TGTGCCAGCAGACCCACAGGGATAAGGGCCTACGAGCAGTGCTTC. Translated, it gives CASRPTGIRAYEQCF.

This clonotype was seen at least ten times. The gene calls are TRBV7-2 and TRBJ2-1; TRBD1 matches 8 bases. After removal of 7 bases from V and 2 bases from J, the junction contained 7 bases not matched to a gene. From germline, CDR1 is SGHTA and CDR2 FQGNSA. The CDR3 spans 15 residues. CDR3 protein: CASIPTGEAYNEQFF. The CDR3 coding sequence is TGTGCCAGCATCCCGACAGGGGAAGCCTACAATGAGCAGTTCTTC. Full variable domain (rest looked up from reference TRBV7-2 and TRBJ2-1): GAGVSQSPSNKVTEKGKDVELRCDPISGHTALYWYRQSLGQGLEFLIYFQGNSAPDKSGLPSDRFSAERTGGSVSTLTIQRTQQEDSAVYLCASIPTGEAYNEQFFGPGTRLTVL.

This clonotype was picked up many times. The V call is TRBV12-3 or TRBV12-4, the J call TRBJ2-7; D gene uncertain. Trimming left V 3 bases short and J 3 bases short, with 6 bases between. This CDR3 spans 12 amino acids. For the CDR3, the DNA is TGTGCCAGCAGTTTGACGTACTACGAGCAGTACTTC. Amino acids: CASSLTYYEQYF.

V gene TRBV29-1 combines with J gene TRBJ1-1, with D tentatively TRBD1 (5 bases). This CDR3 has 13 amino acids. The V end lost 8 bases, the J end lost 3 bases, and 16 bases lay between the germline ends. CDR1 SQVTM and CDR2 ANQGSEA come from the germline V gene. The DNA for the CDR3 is TGCAGCCATATGGGACGGTTGGACACTGAAGCTTTCTTT. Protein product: CSHMGRLDTEAFF. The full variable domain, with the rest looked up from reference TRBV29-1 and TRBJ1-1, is SAVISQKPSRDICQRGTSLTIQCQVDSQVTMMFWYRQQPGQSLTLIATANQGSEATYESGFVIDKFPISRPNLTFSTLTVSNMSPEDSSIYLCSHMGRLDTEAFFGQGTRLTVV.

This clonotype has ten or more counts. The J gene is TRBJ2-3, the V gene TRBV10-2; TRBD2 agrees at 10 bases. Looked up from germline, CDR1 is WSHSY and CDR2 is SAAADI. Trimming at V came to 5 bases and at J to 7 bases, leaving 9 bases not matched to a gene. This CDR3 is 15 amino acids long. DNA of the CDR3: TGCGCCAGCAGTCTAGCGGGGGTGATGCGCCATACGCAGTATTTT. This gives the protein CASSLAGVMRHTQYF.